This T cell receptor beta chain was retrieved from a study of T cell responses to AZD1222 COVID-19 vaccine. Assay used: immunoSEQ multiplex PCR; TCRdb lists only in-frame clones, some missing. The data contain roughly 130,000 clones, 70% to 90% of them seen just once; the ten biggest clones take up about 1.5%. The CDR3 length is 15 residues. CDR1 and CDR2 (germline): SGHVS, FQNEAQ. With 1 base removed from V and 11 bases from J, the gap between germline ends came to 20 bases. The chain has TRBV7-8 and TRBJ1-2; D is possibly TRBD1 (6 bases). The origin of this receptor is an adult in good health. The sample was peripheral blood, taken on day 0 of AZD1222 vaccination. This CDR3 is CASSLEGRGAEGYTF. CDR3 bases: TGTGCCAGCAGCTTAGAAGGCCGGGGGGCTGAGGGTTACACCTTC.